The rows below give T cell receptor beta chains drawn from one sample of a study of human T cells and chemical hapten exposure. TCRdb called the RACE reads again in MiXCR, with one record for every CDR3 protein. This sample has 300,000 to 450,000 distinct CDR3 sequences; roughly 5.3% occur once, and the top ten carry approximately 2.4%. The sequencing here drew on whole blood, taken in connection with sensitization to the hapten diphenylcyclopropenone (DPC). The receptors shown here come from a woman in her forties or fifties with alopecia areata. Some clones in this sample may be carry-over from other donors' samples. Both conserved end residues are part of each CDR3. A D gene is named only where the DNA matches it firmly. The listing skips clone size in some rows; elsewhere it reads once, few, many or a size class.

>.|TRBJ2-7|many|TRBV3-1
CASSQDGLVYEQYF
>.|TRBJ1-1|few|TRBV12-3/TRBV12-4
CASSLALQGAMNTEAFF
>.|TRBJ1-1|.|TRBV5-1
CASSLTGTGEAFF
>.|TRBJ2-5|many|TRBV9
CASSGEMGLYQETQYF
>.|TRBJ2-1|few|TRBV20-1
CSASTTYTMKQFF
>TRBD2|TRBJ2-3|many|TRBV7-8
CASSLAGGGAADTQYF
>TRBD2|TRBJ2-3|.|TRBV12-3/TRBV12-4
CASSLAAGSLIDTQYF
>TRBD2|TRBJ2-3|.|TRBV20-1
CSARDVAGGADTQYF
>TRBD2|TRBJ2-1|few|TRBV7-2
CASTETSGGYNEQFF
>TRBD1|TRBJ2-3|many|TRBV12-3/TRBV12-4
CASSKVTGGISDTQYF
>.|TRBJ2-4|.|TRBV5-4
CASSWDNNIQYF
>TRBD1|TRBJ2-1|few|TRBV27
CASSGQVAYNEQFF
>.|TRBJ2-3|few|TRBV6-2/TRBV6-3
CASSYQRSTDTQYF
>.|TRBJ1-6|few|TRBV13
CASLRGSSYNSPPHF
>TRBD1|TRBJ2-7|many|TRBV27
CASSYRTGGYEQYF
>.|TRBJ1-1|few|TRBV6-5
CASSTLSVAFF
>.|TRBJ1-5|few|TRBV20-1
CSARGSGQPQHF
>.|TRBJ1-4|many|TRBV5-1
CASSLWGEKLFF
>TRBD2|TRBJ2-5|few|TRBV14
CASSSILAGGKTQYF
>.|TRBJ1-5|.|TRBV6-2/TRBV6-3
CASKNPNQPQHF
>TRBD1|TRBJ2-3|few|TRBV6-1
CASSVGQGDTDTQYF
>TRBD2|TRBJ2-2|few|TRBV28
CASSLWGTIGELFF
>.|TRBJ2-7|.|TRBV27
CASSLGKDYEQYF
>.|TRBJ1-5|.|TRBV6-6
CASRGGGAWNQPQHF
>.|TRBJ2-2|many|TRBV5-1
CASSLDREAGELFF
>TRBD1|TRBJ1-5|few|TRBV5-1
CASSSTGAPSQPQHF
>.|TRBJ1-5|few|TRBV21-1
CASSRREPLNQPQHF
>.|TRBJ2-1|few|TRBV28
CASSLGGVTHNEQFF
>.|TRBJ2-1|many|TRBV7-9
CASSLGTANEQFF
>.|TRBJ1-2|few|TRBV21-1
CASSKVSRPFFGYTF
>TRBD2|TRBJ2-1|few|TRBV20-1
CSARGVAGGVNEQFF
>.|TRBJ2-7|.|TRBV13
CASSLGRSAAKAYEQYF
>TRBD1|TRBJ1-1|.|TRBV5-1
CASSLDGTGGFTEAFF
>.|TRBJ1-2|.|TRBV29-1
CSVGEGYGYTF
>.|TRBJ2-7|.|TRBV27
CASSWTGNYEQYF
>TRBD2|TRBJ2-3|.|TRBV2
CASRLPGLAGVFSDTQYF
>.|TRBJ2-2|few|TRBV5-4
CASSPGGADTGELFF
>.|TRBJ2-1|many|TRBV24-1
CATSGLGNEQFF
>.|TRBJ2-7|few|TRBV27
CASSQRRTPNYEQYF
>.|TRBJ1-1|.|TRBV23-1
CASRREAFF
>.|TRBJ2-1|many|TRBV7-2
CASSWGSSYNEQFF
>TRBD2|TRBJ2-3|.|TRBV6-5
CASSYYTSGADTQYF
>.|TRBJ2-7|many|TRBV30
CAWALSLSYEQYF
>.|TRBJ1-6|few|TRBV28
CASSKDGGYNSPLHF
>.|TRBJ1-1|many|TRBV20-1
CSARDYVEAFF
>.|TRBJ1-1|.|TRBV7-3
CASRLSSRANTEAFF
>.|TRBJ1-1|many|TRBV20-1
CSASKEAVNTEAFF
>.|TRBJ2-3|many|TRBV6-5
CASSGGVRTDTQYF
>.|TRBJ2-1|.|TRBV6-5
CASRLKGGEQFF
>.|TRBJ2-7|few|TRBV7-2
CASSRSPYEQYF
>.|TRBJ2-1|.|TRBV5-4
CASSMGAGEQFF
>TRBD2|TRBJ2-5|many|TRBV7-9
CASSSLRTSGRVGETQYF
>.|TRBJ1-5|few|TRBV6-5
CASSYYGGQPQHF
>TRBD2|TRBJ2-5|.|TRBV9
CASSLAENQETQYF
>TRBD1|TRBJ1-1|few|TRBV7-8
CASSLYRGQGTEAFF
>TRBD1|TRBJ1-5|few|TRBV4-3
CASSQAVPGQGINQPQHF